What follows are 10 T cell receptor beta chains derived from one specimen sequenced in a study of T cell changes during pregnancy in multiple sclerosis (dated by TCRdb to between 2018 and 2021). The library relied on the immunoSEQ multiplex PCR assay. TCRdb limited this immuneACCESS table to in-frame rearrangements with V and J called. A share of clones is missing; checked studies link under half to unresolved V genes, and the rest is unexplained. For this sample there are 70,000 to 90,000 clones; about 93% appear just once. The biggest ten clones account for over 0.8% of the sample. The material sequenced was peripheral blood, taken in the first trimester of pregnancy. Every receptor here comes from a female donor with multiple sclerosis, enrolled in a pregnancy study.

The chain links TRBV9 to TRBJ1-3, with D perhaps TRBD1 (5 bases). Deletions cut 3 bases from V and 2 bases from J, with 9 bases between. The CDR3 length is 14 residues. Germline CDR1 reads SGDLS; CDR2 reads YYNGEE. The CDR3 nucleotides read TGTGCCAGCAGCGGATCAGGGACTGGAAACACCATATATTTT. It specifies CASSGSGTGNTIYF. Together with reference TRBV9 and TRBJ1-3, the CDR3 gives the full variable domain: DSGVTQTPKHLITATGQRVTLRCSPRSGDLSVYWYQQSLDQGLQFLIQYYNGEERAKGNILERFSAQQFPDLHSELNLSSLELGDSALYFCASSGSGTGNTIYFGEGSWLTVV.

In DNA form, the CDR3 reads TGTGCCAGTAGTGGCCTTGGCCAGGATGGGGCCTATGGCTACACCTTC. This encodes CASSGLGQDGAYGYTF. This chain joins TRBV19 and TRBJ1-2; D might be TRBD1 (5 bases). The CDR3 spans 16 residues. The germline V gene has CDR1 LNHDA and CDR2 SQIVND (reference sequence). The V end was cut by 5 bases, the J end by 4 bases, with 20 bases between.

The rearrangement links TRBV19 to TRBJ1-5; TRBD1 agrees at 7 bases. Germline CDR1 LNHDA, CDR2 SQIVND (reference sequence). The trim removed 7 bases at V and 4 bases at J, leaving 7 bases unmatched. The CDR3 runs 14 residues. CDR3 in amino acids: CASTGTVFNQPQHF. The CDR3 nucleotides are TGTGCCAGTACAGGGACAGTTTTTAATCAGCCCCAGCATTTT. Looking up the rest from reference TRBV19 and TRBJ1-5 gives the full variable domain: DGGITQSPKYLFRKEGQNVTLSCEQNLNHDAMYWYRQDPGQGLRLIYYSQIVNDFQKGDIAEGYSVSREKKESFPLTVTSAQKNPTAFYLCASTGTVFNQPQHFGDGTRLSIL.

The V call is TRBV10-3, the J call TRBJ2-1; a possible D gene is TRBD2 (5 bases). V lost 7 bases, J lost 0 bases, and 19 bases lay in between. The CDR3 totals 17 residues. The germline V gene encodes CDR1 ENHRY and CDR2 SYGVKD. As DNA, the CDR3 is TGTGCCATCAAGGGTTCGGGATCCGGCCGCTCCTACAATGAGCAGTTCTTC. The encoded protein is CAIKGSGSGRSYNEQFF.

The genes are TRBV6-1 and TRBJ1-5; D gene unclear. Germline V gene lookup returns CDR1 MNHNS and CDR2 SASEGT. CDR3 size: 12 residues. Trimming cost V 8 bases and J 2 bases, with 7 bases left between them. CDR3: CASGQGNQPQHF. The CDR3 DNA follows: TGTGCCAGCGGCCAGGGCAATCAGCCCCAGCATTTT.

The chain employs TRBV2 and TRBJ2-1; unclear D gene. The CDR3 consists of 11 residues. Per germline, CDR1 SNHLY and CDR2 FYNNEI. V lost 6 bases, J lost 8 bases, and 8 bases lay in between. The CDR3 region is CASRLSDEQFF. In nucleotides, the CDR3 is TGTGCCAGCAGGCTAAGCGATGAGCAGTTCTTC.

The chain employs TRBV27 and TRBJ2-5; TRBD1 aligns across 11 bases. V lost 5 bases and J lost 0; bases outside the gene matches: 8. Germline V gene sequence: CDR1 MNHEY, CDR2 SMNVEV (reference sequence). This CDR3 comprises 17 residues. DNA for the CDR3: TGTGCCAGCAGTCGGACAGGGGGCGGCGAGGACCAAGAGACCCAGTACTTC. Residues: CASSRTGGGEDQETQYF.

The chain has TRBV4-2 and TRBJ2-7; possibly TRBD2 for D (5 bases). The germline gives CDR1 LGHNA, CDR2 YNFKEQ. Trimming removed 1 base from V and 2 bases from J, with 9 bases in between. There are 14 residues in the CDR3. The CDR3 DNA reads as TGTGCCAGCAGCCAAGCGGCCGGGGCCTACGAGCAGTACTTC. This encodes CASSQAAGAYEQYF.

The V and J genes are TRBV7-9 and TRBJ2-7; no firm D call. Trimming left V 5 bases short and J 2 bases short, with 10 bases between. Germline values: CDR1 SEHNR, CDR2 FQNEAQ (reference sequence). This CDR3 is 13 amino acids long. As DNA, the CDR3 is TGTGCCAGCAGCCCAACCCCAGCCTACGAGCAGTACTTC. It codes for CASSPTPAYEQYF.

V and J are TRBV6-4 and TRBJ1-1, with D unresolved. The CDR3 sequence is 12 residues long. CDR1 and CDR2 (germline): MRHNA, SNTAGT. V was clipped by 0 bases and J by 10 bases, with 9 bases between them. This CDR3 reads CASSDSRSRAFF. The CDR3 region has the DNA TGTGCCAGCAGTGACTCTAGAAGTCGAGCTTTCTTT.